The clone carrying this T cell receptor (beta chain) was detected only a few times. The target antigen is unknown. Everyone who donated was a healthy Caucasian. The cDNA had a unique molecular identifier and a template-switch universal primer site. TCRdb reanalysed the 5' RACE reads using MiXCR and keeps one entry per CDR3 protein. The sample records approximately 230,000 distinct CDR3 sequences, 5% to 7% being singletons. Germline assignment: CDR1 LGHNT and CDR2 FRNRAP. V was pared by 6 bases and J by 7 bases, with 9 bases of the junction left unmatched. The CDR3 loop spans 14 amino acids. The sample originates from a study of identical twins. The study's findings and limits: Alpha sequences that were out-of-frame and twin-shared showed an excess of low generation probability.

This sample also belongs to another study, concerning T cells expressing NK-cell markers. From that paper: The study found these clonotypes also leading the CD3+CD56-NKG2C+ fraction in a handful of donors.

The chain has TRBV12-5 and TRBJ1-1, with 9 bases identical to TRBD1. The source is a woman under 30 in good health. Sequences were obtained from CD8+ T cells sorted from blood. The CDR3 DNA follows: TGTGCTAGTGGCACAGGGGGCGTGGGCGGTGAAGCTTTCTTT. As protein: CASGTGGVGGEAFF.